The present entry profiles one TCR beta chain with its context. This table comes from immunoSEQ multiplex PCR, and its TCRdb copy is limited to in-frame clones, with some not included. Here the sample spans about 1.1 million clones, about 84% being singletons. In germline, CDR1 is KGHSH, CDR2 LQKENI. With 6 bases clipped from V and 8 bases from J, the junction kept 7 bases outside the gene matches. The CDR3 runs to 13 residues. The data originate from a study of shared clonotypes between healthy human individuals. In the study overall: The cohort comprised a couple of women and a few men. Their ages spanned 18 to 49 years.

Specimen: memory CD4+ T cells from PBMCs. The subset is: CD45RA-negative fraction. The chain combines TRBV18 with TRBJ1-3, with TRBD1 identical over 7 bases. The clonotype comes from a man between 18 and 29 years old in good health. Some clones in this sample may be carry-over from other donors' samples. CDR3 sequence: CASSLGQVDTIYF. The DNA of the CDR3 is TGTGCCAGCTCCCTCGGACAGGTGGACACCATATATTTT. The variable domain in full, completed from reference TRBV18 and TRBJ1-3, reads NAGVMQNPRHLVRRRGQEARLRCSPMKGHSHVYWYRQLPEEGLKFMVYLQKENIIDESGMPKERFSAEFPKEGPSILRIQQVVRGDSAAYFCASSLGQVDTIYFGEGSWLTVV.